Shown below are 24 T cell receptor beta chains from a single sample sequenced in a study of shared clonotypes between healthy human individuals. Measured with immunoSEQ multiplex PCR; TCRdb has only the in-frame clones, and not every one. Here the sample spans more than 1.2 million clones, approximately 98.5% being singletons. The sequenced sample was naive CD4+ T cells sorted from blood. Subset here: CD45RA+ positively selected. The origin of the receptors is a man aged 25 to 40 in good health.

This chain uses TRBV9 with TRBJ2-7, with TRBD1 as a possible D gene (6 bases). V lost 2 bases and J lost 6, with 12 bases in between. Looked up from germline, CDR1 is SGDLS and CDR2 is YYNGEE. The CDR3 is 13 amino acids. The DNA of the CDR3 is TGTGCCAGCAGCGTTACAGGGATGGGCGAGCAGTACTTC. Translation gives CASSVTGMGEQYF.

The chain employs TRBV11-2 and TRBJ2-5; TRBD2 matches 7 bases. The length of the CDR3 is 16 residues. V was pared by 5 bases and J by 4 bases, with 13 bases of the junction left unmatched. Germline CDR1 is SGHAT and CDR2 is FQNNGV. The CDR3 reads CASSRLRTRWGETQYF. The CDR3 DNA reads TGTGCCAGCAGCCGCCTACGGACTAGATGGGGAGAGACCCAGTACTTC.

The genes are TRBV28 and TRBJ1-5; TRBD1 aligns across 7 bases. With 4 bases clipped from V and 2 bases from J, the junction kept 11 bases outside the gene matches. From germline, CDR1 is MDHEN and CDR2 SYDVKM. The length of the CDR3 is 17 residues. CDR3 in amino acids: CASSSLQGLGGNQPQHF. The CDR3 DNA follows: TGTGCCAGCAGTTCCTTACAGGGGCTGGGGGGCAATCAGCCCCAGCATTTT. Variable domain in full (rest from reference TRBV28 and TRBJ1-5): DVKVTQSSRYLVKRTGEKVFLECVQDMDHENMFWYRQDPGLGLRLIYFSYDVKMKEKGDIPEGYSVSREKKERFSLILESASTNQTSMYLCASSSLQGLGGNQPQHFGDGTRLSIL.

This clone is a singleton in its sample. This chain joins TRBV5-1 and TRBJ2-1; D possibly uses TRBD1 or TRBD2 (6 bases each). The CDR3 runs to 14 residues. Deletions cut 1 base from V and 6 bases from J, with 11 bases between. Germline V gene lookup returns CDR1 SGHRS and CDR2 YFSETQ. The CDR3 region is CASSLLSGANEQFF. The CDR3 nucleotides are TGCGCCAGCAGCTTGTTGTCGGGGGCCAATGAGCAGTTCTTC.

The chain recombines TRBV18 with TRBJ1-2, with 9 positions matching TRBD1. The CDR3 consists of 14 residues. The germline gives CDR1 KGHSH, CDR2 LQKENI. The J segment lost 6 bases and the V segment lost 5 bases, leaving 7 bases of the junction unmatched. CDR3 nucleotides: TGTGCCAGCTCAGACCGGGACAGGGTCAATGGCTACACCTTC. Translated, it gives CASSDRDRVNGYTF.

This chain links TRBV6-5 with TRBJ2-7; D ambiguous. Germline loops: CDR1 MNHEY, CDR2 SVGAGI. This CDR3 is 13 amino acids long. The germline V and J ends were trimmed by 4 bases and 0 bases, with 7 bases remaining between them. CDR3 bases: TGTGCCAGCAGTTCCCAGAACTCCTACGAGCAGTACTTC. Translating gives CASSSQNSYEQYF.

This clone was detected only once. J is TRBJ2-5 and V is TRBV7-2; 9 nucleotides match TRBD2. The CDR3 extends over 18 amino acids. J gave up 5 bases and V 0 bases, and 13 bases lay outside the gene matches. CDR1 is SGHTA and CDR2 is FQGNSA in the germline V gene. Here the CDR3 reads CASSLALLAGTGRETQYF. CDR3 nucleotides: TGTGCCAGCAGCTTAGCGCTTCTAGCGGGAACCGGTCGGGAGACCCAGTACTTC. The entire variable domain, with the rest obtained from reference TRBV7-2 and TRBJ2-5, is as follows: GAGVSQSPSNKVTEKGKDVELRCDPISGHTALYWYRQSLGQGLEFLIYFQGNSAPDKSGLPSDRFSAERTGGSVSTLTIQRTQQEDSAVYLCASSLALLAGTGRETQYFGPGTRLLVL.

The rearrangement links TRBV27 to TRBJ1-5; tentatively, D is TRBD1 (5 bases). There are 15 residues in the CDR3. Per germline, CDR1 MNHEY and CDR2 SMNVEV (reference sequence). V lost 2 bases and J lost 3, with 11 bases in between. The CDR3, as DNA: TGTGCCAGCAGTTTAACTGGGGCCAACAATCAGCCCCAGCATTTT. This encodes CASSLTGANNQPQHF.

This chain uses TRBV10-3 with TRBJ2-7; D remains ambiguous. V shed 10 bases and J shed 7 bases, with 14 bases lying between them. The CDR3 is made up of 11 amino acids. CDR1 ENHRY and CDR2 SYGVKD come from the germline V gene. The CDR3 region has the DNA TGTGCCACCTCCCCGCTCTTTGAGCAGTACTTC. It encodes CATSPLFEQYF.

Of note for this clone: At one end the junction does not follow the germline gene, possibly because of a read error. This chain joins TRBV7-2 and TRBJ2-7, with TRBD2 matching over 11 bases. The CDR3 has 15 residues. Germline assignment: CDR1 SGHTA and CDR2 FQGNSA. The CDR3 sequence is CASSVAGGIAYEQYF. CDR3 DNA: TGTGCCAGCAGCGTAGCGGGAGGGATAGCCTACGAGCAGTACTTC.

This clone was seen a handful of times. The V gene is TRBV2, the J gene TRBJ1-5; no clear D. Germline CDR1 SNHLY, CDR2 FYNNEI. CDR3 length: 13 amino acids. Deletions cut 8 bases from V and 2 bases from J, with 10 bases between. The CDR3 coding sequence is TGTGCCAGCTTGGACGACGGCAATCAGCCCCAGCATTTT. This translates into CASLDDGNQPQHF. The whole variable domain, remainder taken from reference TRBV2 and TRBJ1-5, is EPEVTQTPSHQVTQMGQEVILRCVPISNHLYFYWYRQILGQKVEFLVSFYNNEISEKSEIFDDQFSVERPDGSNFTLKIRSTKLEDSAMYFCASLDDGNQPQHFGDGTRLSIL.

The CDR3 reads CASSQAEGSYEQYF. The CDR3 DNA sequence: TGCGCCAGCAGCCAAGCCGAGGGCTCCTACGAGCAGTACTTC. The chain employs TRBV4-3 and TRBJ2-7; D may be TRBD2 (5 bases). V was pared by 1 base and J by 0 bases, with 7 bases between. The germline CDR1 and CDR2 sequences are LGHNA and YSLEER. The CDR3 spans 14 residues.

The gene calls are TRBV9 and TRBJ2-2; D uncertain. Trimming stripped 4 bases from V and 0 bases from J, with 4 bases between. Germline loops: CDR1 SGDLS, CDR2 YYNGEE. CDR3 length: 13 amino acids. CDR3 in DNA: TGTGCCAGCAGCCCATCGAACACCGGGGAGCTGTTTTTT. Its translation: CASSPSNTGELFF. Full variable domain (rest looked up from reference TRBV9 and TRBJ2-2): DSGVTQTPKHLITATGQRVTLRCSPRSGDLSVYWYQQSLDQGLQFLIQYYNGEERAKGNILERFSAQQFPDLHSELNLSSLELGDSALYFCASSPSNTGELFFGEGSRLTVL.

This chain joins TRBV2 and TRBJ2-2, with a weak D call TRBD1 (6 bases). Trimming removed 10 bases at V and 3 bases at J, with 15 bases between. This CDR3 contains 14 residues. Germline V gene data show CDR1 as SNHLY and CDR2 as FYNNEI. The CDR3 nucleotides are TGTGCCAACCACAGGGACGACTACACCGGGGAGCTGTTTTTT. Amino acid sequence: CANHRDDYTGELFF.

V usage is TRBV7-2 and J usage is TRBJ1-2; TRBD1 matches 7 bases. The CDR3 is 16 amino acids. Germline CDR1 is SGHTA and CDR2 is FQGNSA. With 0 bases clipped from V and 3 bases from J, the junction kept 7 bases outside the gene matches. CDR3 nucleotides: TGTGCCAGCAGCTTAGCGTCCACCACAGGGGACTATGGCTACACCTTC. This translates into CASSLASTTGDYGYTF. Variable domain in full (rest from reference TRBV7-2 and TRBJ1-2): GAGVSQSPSNKVTEKGKDVELRCDPISGHTALYWYRQSLGQGLEFLIYFQGNSAPDKSGLPSDRFSAERTGGSVSTLTIQRTQQEDSAVYLCASSLASTTGDYGYTFGSGTRLTVV.

The V and J genes are TRBV9 and TRBJ2-3, with 15 bases aligning to TRBD2. This CDR3 region has 16 residues. The J segment lost 7 bases and the V segment lost 4 bases, leaving 7 bases of the junction unmatched. Germline-derived CDR1 and CDR2 are SGDLS and YYNGEE. In DNA form, the CDR3 reads TGTGCCAGCAGCACCGGACTAGCGGGAGGGGGGCATACGCAGTATTTT. Translation: CASSTGLAGGGHTQYF.

This rearrangement joins TRBV9 to TRBJ2-7; tentative D call: TRBD2 (5 bases). CDR1 is SGDLS, CDR2 YYNGEE, per germline. The CDR3 extends over 15 amino acids. The germline V and J ends were trimmed by 0 bases and 3 bases, with 13 bases remaining between them. The CDR3 DNA reads TGTGCCAGCAGCGTAGGTGGCCTAGCTAACTACGAGCAGTACTTC. Translated: CASSVGGLANYEQYF. The variable domain in full, with the rest retrieved from reference TRBV9 and TRBJ2-7, is DSGVTQTPKHLITATGQRVTLRCSPRSGDLSVYWYQQSLDQGLQFLIQYYNGEERAKGNILERFSAQQFPDLHSELNLSSLELGDSALYFCASSVGGLANYEQYFGPGTRLTVT.

The rearrangement uses TRBV9 and TRBJ1-5; TRBD1 agrees at 7 bases. Germline CDR1 and CDR2: SGDLS and YYNGEE. The ends lost 7 bases at V and 4 bases at J; junction bases unmatched: 2. CDR3 length equals 12 residues. The CDR3, as DNA: TGTGCCAGCGGGACAGAAAATCAGCCCCAGCATTTT. Its translation: CASGTENQPQHF.

V and J are TRBV28 and TRBJ2-1, with 9 bases aligning to TRBD1. Germline V CDR1 and CDR2: MDHEN, SYDVKM. V dropped 7 bases and J dropped 10; count of bases not matched to a gene: 14. CDR3 length: 15 amino acids. The CDR3 DNA reads as TGTGCCAGCAACGGAGGGGGACAGGGTCAGGTAGAGCAGTTCTTC. This sequence encodes CASNGGGQGQVEQFF.

The chain uses TRBV7-3 and TRBJ1-1; 9 bases map to TRBD1. Germline CDR1 and CDR2: SGHTA and FQGTGA. This CDR3 region has 14 residues. After removal of 6 bases from V and 1 base from J, the junction contained 3 bases not matched to a gene. CDR3 protein: CASRSQGANTEAFF. DNA for the CDR3: TGTGCCAGCAGGTCACAGGGGGCGAACACTGAAGCTTTCTTT.

V is TRBV7-9 and J is TRBJ2-7, with TRBD2 matching over 9 bases. Germline V gene lookup returns CDR1 SEHNR and CDR2 FQNEAQ (reference sequence). The CDR3 consists of 16 residues. J lost 2 bases, V lost 1 base, and 6 bases had no gene match. The CDR3 sequence is CASSLVLAGDTYEQYF. The DNA for the CDR3 is TGTGCCAGCAGCTTAGTGTTAGCGGGAGATACCTACGAGCAGTACTTC.

V is TRBV28 and J is TRBJ2-7; a possible D gene is TRBD1 (5 bases). This CDR3 contains 13 residues. CDR1 is MDHEN and CDR2 is SYDVKM in the germline V gene. V lost 8 bases, J lost 2 bases, and 13 bases lay in between. The CDR3 DNA is TGTGCCAGCCGCGAAGGGGTCCCCTACGAGCAGTACTTC. This translates into CASREGVPYEQYF.

This sequence joins TRBV7-8 and TRBJ2-2; D call uncertain. The germline V gene encodes CDR1 SGHVS and CDR2 FQNEAQ. V was cut by 4 bases and J by 1 base, with 4 bases left in between. CDR3 length: 13 amino acids. The CDR3 region is CASSYLNTGELFF. The DNA for the CDR3 is TGTGCCAGCAGCTACCTGAACACCGGGGAGCTGTTTTTT. Complete variable domain (other parts from reference TRBV7-8 and TRBJ2-2): GAGVSQSPRYKVAKRGQDVALRCDPISGHVSLFWYQQALGQGPEFLTYFQNEAQLDKSGLPSDRFFAERPEGSVSTLKIQRTQQEDSAVYLCASSYLNTGELFFGEGSRLTVL.

The rearrangement joins TRBV2 to TRBJ2-7, with a weak D call TRBD2 (6 bases). Trimming cost V 3 bases and J 3 bases, with 12 bases left between them. Germline loops: CDR1 SNHLY, CDR2 FYNNEI. The CDR3 is 14 residues long. This chain's CDR3 is CASSEGRGGYEQYF. The CDR3 DNA follows: TGTGCCAGCAGTGAGGGGCGGGGAGGCTACGAGCAGTACTTC.